The T cell receptor (beta chain) described here comes from a study of blood T cell repertoires in COVID-19. Across the study: From T cells, B-cell-depleted T cells, or PBMCs came the material, which was cDNA or gDNA.

CDR1 SEHNR and CDR2 FQNEAQ come from the germline V gene (reference sequence). The CDR3 has 17 amino acids. J was trimmed by 2 bases and V by 0 bases; bases with no gene match: 8. Adults between about 18 and 95 years of age took part from fewer than 30 US areas. TCRdb keeps only in-frame clones here, not all; method: immunoSEQ multiplex PCR. The sample records about 250,000 clones, roughly 85% being singletons. Material for sequencing was PBMCs or T cells enriched from blood (not recorded which). This rearrangement joins TRBV7-9 to TRBJ2-3; TRBD2 agrees at 7 bases. The TCR was taken from a woman aged 45 to 65 with acute COVID-19. The CDR3 region is CASSLAQLAGVTDTQYF. The CDR3 region has the DNA TGTGCCAGCAGCTTAGCGCAATTGGCGGGGGTCACAGATACGCAGTATTTT.